The next 11 T cell receptor beta chains were all read from a single sample in a study of T cells in Graves' hyperthyroidism and ophthalmopathy. Amplification of TCR beta CDR3 regions was performed using RNA transcripts as template. First-round RT-PCR with HTBI primers amplified the TCR CDR3 region. MiXCR, run by TCRdb on the multiplex PCR reads, gives a single entry per CDR3 protein. The profile covers approximately 400,000 distinct CDR3 sequences, with less than 20% appearing a single time and 25% to 30% taken by the ten largest. Input material: blood. These receptors were obtained from a woman between 18 and 30 years old with Graves' hyperthyroidism that later progressed to Graves' ophthalmopathy.

Worth noting for this clonotype: Given a much more abundant clone one base away, this may be a read error. The rearrangement joins TRBV7-2 to TRBJ2-3; no reliable D call. CDR1 and CDR2 (germline): SGHTA, FQGNSA. The CDR3 contains 13 residues. Trimming shortened V by 8 bases and J by 2 bases, and 11 bases separated the two germline ends. The CDR3 here is CASGDLFTDTQYF. CDR3 DNA sequence: TGTGCCAGCGGCGACTTGTTCACAGATACGCAGTATTTT.

This sequence joins TRBV7-3 and TRBJ2-1; perhaps TRBD1 as D (5 bases). In germline, CDR1 is SGHTA, CDR2 FQGTGA. Trimming removed 7 bases from V and 0 bases from J, with 13 bases in between. The CDR3 extends over 15 amino acids. This CDR3 is CASTSIQGSYNEQFF. In nucleotides, the CDR3 is TGTGCCAGCACCTCAATTCAGGGCTCCTACAATGAGCAGTTCTTC.

This clonotype was recorded many times. This chain joins TRBV30 and TRBJ1-3, with unresolved D. From germline, CDR1 is GTSNPN and CDR2 SVGIG (reference sequence). The V end lost 0 bases, the J end lost 2 bases, and 14 bases lay between the germline ends. CDR3 length: 16 amino acids. The CDR3 sequence is CAWSVRVRAAGNTIYF. The CDR3 nucleotides are TGTGCCTGGAGTGTACGCGTTCGGGCTGCTGGAAACACCATATATTTT.

This clonotype has at least ten counts. The chain uses TRBV24-1 and TRBJ2-5, with TRBD2 matching over 11 bases. The CDR3 runs 14 residues. The trim removed 5 bases at V and 5 bases at J, leaving 3 bases unmatched. Germline V gene lookup returns CDR1 KGHDR and CDR2 SFDVKD. Here the CDR3 DNA reads TGTGCCACCAGTGCGACTAGCGGGATCGAGACCCAGTACTTC. It encodes CATSATSGIETQYF.

This clonotype has ten or more counts. The genes are TRBV2 and TRBJ2-5; possible D gene TRBD2, 6 bases. With 6 bases removed from V and 3 bases from J, the gap between germline ends came to 17 bases. The germline gives CDR1 SNHLY, CDR2 FYNNEI. The CDR3 is made up of 15 amino acids. CDR3: CASSRAGMEEETQYF. The CDR3 nucleotides are TGTGCCAGCAGCCGAGCGGGCATGGAGGAAGAGACCCAGTACTTC.

This clonotype has more than one count but fewer than ten. The genes are TRBV5-1 and TRBJ2-7; D is possibly TRBD1 or TRBD2 (6 bases each). The CDR3 totals 15 residues. Between the trimmed V and J ends, which lost 4 bases and 5 bases, there was a span of 19 bases. Per germline, CDR1 SGHRS and CDR2 YFSETQ. This CDR3 reads CASSPAVWGADEQYF. As DNA, the CDR3 is TGCGCCAGCAGCCCCGCCGTTTGGGGGGCGGACGAGCAGTACTTC. The variable domain in full, completed from reference TRBV5-1 and TRBJ2-7, reads KAGVTQTPRYLIKTRGQQVTLSCSPISGHRSVSWYQQTPGQGLQFLFEYFSETQRNKGNFPGRFSGRQFSNSRSEMNVSTLELGDSALYLCASSPAVWGADEQYFGPGTRLTVT.

This clonotype occurred many times. This chain connects TRBV20-1 to TRBJ2-5; the match to TRBD2 covers 8 bases. CDR1 is DFQATT, CDR2 SNEGSKA, per germline (reference sequence). There are 13 residues in the CDR3. The CDR3 region has the DNA TGCAGGGCGGGAGGTAGCGTCCAAGAGACCCAGTACTTC. This codes for CRAGGSVQETQYF.

In this sample, this clonotype turned up many times. The DNA for the CDR3 is TGTGCCAGCAGCTTAGGTCGTTACGGGAAGGATGGCTACACCTTC. Amino acids: CASSLGRYGKDGYTF. The rearrangement links TRBV7-9 to TRBJ1-2; D remains unclear. Germline V gene data show CDR1 as SEHNR and CDR2 as FQNEAQ (reference sequence). The CDR3 length is 15 residues. Deletions cut 1 base from V and 6 bases from J, with 15 bases between.

This clonotype has ten or more counts. The V and J genes are TRBV18 and TRBJ2-7; 11 bases fit TRBD2. The CDR3 consists of 15 residues. Germline loops: CDR1 KGHSH, CDR2 LQKENI. V lost 5 bases to trimming and J lost 4 bases; unmatched junction nucleotides: 7. The CDR3 nucleotides read TGTGCCAGCTCAACCAGACTAGCGGGAAGTTACGAGCAGTACTTC. Its protein product is CASSTRLAGSYEQYF.

This clonotype was seen ten or more times. This chain connects TRBV28 to TRBJ2-1; D call uncertain. CDR3 length: 16 amino acids. The V gene's germline CDR1 is MDHEN and CDR2 SYDVKM. Trimming removed 4 bases at V and 0 bases at J, with 13 bases between. The chain's CDR3 is CASSSPRLHSYNEQFF. The CDR3 DNA is TGTGCCAGCAGTTCCCCGAGGCTGCACTCCTACAATGAGCAGTTCTTC.

This clonotype was found many times. V usage is TRBV6-2 or TRBV6-3 and J usage is TRBJ2-7; D is possibly TRBD1 or TRBD2 (5 bases each). The germline gives CDR1 MNHEY, CDR2 SVGEGT. The V gene lost 2 bases and the J gene lost 2 bases, with 10 bases spanning the gap. This CDR3 contains 14 residues. CDR3 coding DNA: TGTGCCAGCAGTTACGTGGGACCCACCTACGAGCAGTACTTC. This translates into CASSYVGPTYEQYF.